A single sample gave rise to the 12 T cell receptor beta chains below, sequenced in a study of STAT5B mutations in CD4+ large granular lymphocyte leukemia. Produced via immunoSEQ multiplex PCR; TCRdb's table is partial and in-frame only. The sample yields about 31,000 clones, less than 90% seen once. The sequencing sample was made of CD4+ T cells from blood buffy coats. These receptors all stem from a human donor in good health.

The chain couples TRBV5-4 to TRBJ2-4, with D uncertain. This CDR3 has 16 amino acids. Trimming cost V 3 bases and J 0 bases, with 13 bases left between them. CDR1 SGHNT and CDR2 YYREEE come from the germline V gene (reference sequence). Here the CDR3 reads CASSSDPFLAKNIQYF. DNA for the CDR3: TGTGCCAGCAGCTCGGACCCCTTCCTAGCCAAAAACATTCAGTACTTC.

This clone has a single count. This chain joins TRBV29-1 and TRBJ1-2, with 8 positions matching TRBD1. The CDR3 length is 12 residues. Germline V gene sequence: CDR1 SQVTM, CDR2 ANQGSEA. Trimming at V came to 6 bases and at J to 8 bases, leaving 8 bases not matched to a gene. In nucleotides, the CDR3 is TGCAGCGTGTATCAGGGGGCAGGCGGCTACACCTTC. It codes for CSVYQGAGGYTF.

Points on this clone: The identical CDR3 is also encoded by other nucleotide sequences in the sample. V usage is TRBV2 and J usage is TRBJ2-7; no clear D gene. The CDR3 contains 11 residues. Trimming left V 2 bases short and J 4 bases short, with 3 bases between. Looked up from germline, CDR1 is SNHLY and CDR2 is FYNNEI. CDR3 sequence (DNA): TGTGCCAGCAGTGAAAGATACGAGCAGTACTTC. Translating it yields CASSERYEQYF.

V usage is TRBV21-1 and J usage is TRBJ2-7; the listed D gene, TRBD2, was not tested against the DNA. TRBV21-1 is listed as a pseudogene. The CDR3 consists of 19 residues. CDR3 residues: CASSKTIRWASGKHYEQYF. The CDR3 DNA is TGTGCCAGCAGCAAAACAATTAGGTGGGCTAGCGGCAAGCACTACGAGCAGTACTTC.

This clone was picked up a small number of times. The rearrangement joins TRBV7-6 to TRBJ1-2, with D possibly being TRBD1 (6 bases). Germline V gene lookup returns CDR1 SGHVS and CDR2 FNYEAQ. The V gene lost 0 bases and the J gene lost 8 bases, with 16 bases spanning the gap. The CDR3 length is 15 residues. Written as DNA, the CDR3 is TGTGCCAGCAGCTTAGCCCCCCAGGGGATGGTGGGCTACACCTTC. Protein sequence: CASSLAPQGMVGYTF.

The V gene is TRBV7-6, the J gene TRBJ2-1; no definite D call. From germline, CDR1 is SGHVS and CDR2 FNYEAQ. This CDR3 has 16 amino acids. The V gene lost 2 bases and the J gene lost 0 bases, with 11 bases spanning the gap. CDR3 region: CASSLLGGSSYNEQFF. In nucleotides, the CDR3 is TGTGCCAGCAGCTTACTTGGCGGAAGCTCCTACAATGAGCAGTTCTTC.

This chain connects TRBV11-3 to TRBJ1-2, with a weak D call TRBD1 (6 bases). Trimming took off 0 bases at V and 4 bases at J, with 15 bases between the two ends. CDR3 length equals 16 residues. Germline loops: CDR1 SGHNT, CDR2 YENEEA. DNA of the CDR3: TGTGCCAGCAGCTTAGAGGGCCGTACAGGGTCCTATGGCTACACCTTC. Translating gives CASSLEGRTGSYGYTF.

The chain employs TRBV18 and TRBJ2-3; 7 bases are shared with TRBD1. The V segment lost 4 bases and the J segment 9 bases; nucleotides outside the gene matches: 10. There are 14 residues in the CDR3. Looked up from germline, CDR1 is KGHSH and CDR2 is LQKENI. CDR3: CASSLPRTGPTQYF. The CDR3 DNA follows: TGTGCCAGCTCACTACCCCGGACAGGACCCACGCAGTATTTT.

J is TRBJ2-7 and V is TRBV6-6, with 8 bases matching TRBD2. The CDR3 length is 15 residues. V was pared by 6 bases and J by 4 bases, with 11 bases of the junction left unmatched. The germline gives CDR1 MNHNY, CDR2 SVGAGI (reference sequence). The CDR3 region is CASSPYSGIVYEQYF. As DNA, the CDR3 is TGTGCCAGCAGCCCGTATAGCGGGATTGTATACGAGCAGTACTTC.

The genes are TRBV21-1 and TRBJ2-2; the D call in the table, TRBD2, was not verified against the DNA. TRBV21-1 is a pseudogene. This CDR3 contains 14 residues. The CDR3 DNA reads TGTGCCAGCAGCTCCGAAACGAGGACCGGGGAGCTGTTTTTT. Translated, it gives CASSSETRTGELFF.

This clone was detected once. The chain uses TRBV5-1 and TRBJ1-2; 10 nucleotides line up with TRBD1. The CDR3 is made up of 15 amino acids. Germline values: CDR1 SGHRS, CDR2 YFSETQ. Trimming cost V 4 bases and J 8 bases; bases outside gene matches: 11. This CDR3 is CASSDAGTGDRGYTF. The CDR3 bases are TGCGCCAGCAGCGACGCCGGGACAGGGGATAGGGGCTACACCTTC.

This clone has just a few counts. The chain is built from TRBV28 and TRBJ2-7, with D tentatively TRBD2 (6 bases). The CDR3 has 13 residues. Germline V gives CDR1 MDHEN, CDR2 SYDVKM. V was trimmed by 2 bases and J by 4 bases, leaving 9 bases between them. The CDR3 reads CASSLEGRYEQYF. The CDR3 bases are TGTGCCAGCAGTTTAGAAGGGAGGTACGAGCAGTACTTC.